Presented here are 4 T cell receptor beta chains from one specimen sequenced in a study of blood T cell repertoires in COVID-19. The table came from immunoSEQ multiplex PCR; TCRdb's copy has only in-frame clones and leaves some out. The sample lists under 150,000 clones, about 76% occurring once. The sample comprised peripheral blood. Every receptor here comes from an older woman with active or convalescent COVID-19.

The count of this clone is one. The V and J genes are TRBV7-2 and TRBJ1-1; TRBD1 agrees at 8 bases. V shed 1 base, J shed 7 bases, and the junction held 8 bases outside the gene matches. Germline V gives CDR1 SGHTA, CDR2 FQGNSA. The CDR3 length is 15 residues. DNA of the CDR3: TGTGCCAGCAGCTTAGGGGGGGCAGGGGGCGGTGAAGCTTTCTTT. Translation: CASSLGGAGGGEAFF. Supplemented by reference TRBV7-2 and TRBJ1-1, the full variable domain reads GAGVSQSPSNKVTEKGKDVELRCDPISGHTALYWYRQSLGQGLEFLIYFQGNSAPDKSGLPSDRFSAERTGGSVSTLTIQRTQQEDSAVYLCASSLGGAGGGEAFFGQGTRLTVV.

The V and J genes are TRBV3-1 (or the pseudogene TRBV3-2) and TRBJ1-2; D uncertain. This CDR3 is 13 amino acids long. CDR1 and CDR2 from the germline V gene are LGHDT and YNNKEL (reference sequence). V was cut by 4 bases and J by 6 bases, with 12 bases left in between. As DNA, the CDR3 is TGTGCCAGCAGCCTGACACCGCTTCATGGCTACACCTTC. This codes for CASSLTPLHGYTF.

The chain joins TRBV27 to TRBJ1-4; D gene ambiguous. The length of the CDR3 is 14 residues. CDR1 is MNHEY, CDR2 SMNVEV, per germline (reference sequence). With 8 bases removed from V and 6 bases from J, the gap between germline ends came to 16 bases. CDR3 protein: CASQRGKGDEKLFF. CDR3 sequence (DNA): TGTGCCAGCCAAAGAGGGAAAGGAGATGAAAAACTGTTTTTT. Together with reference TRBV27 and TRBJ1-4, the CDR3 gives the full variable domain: EAQVTQNPRYLITVTGKKLTVTCSQNMNHEYMSWYRQDPGLGLRQIYYSMNVEVTDKGDVPEGYKVSRKEKRNFPLILESPSPNQTSLYFCASQRGKGDEKLFFGSGTQLSVL.

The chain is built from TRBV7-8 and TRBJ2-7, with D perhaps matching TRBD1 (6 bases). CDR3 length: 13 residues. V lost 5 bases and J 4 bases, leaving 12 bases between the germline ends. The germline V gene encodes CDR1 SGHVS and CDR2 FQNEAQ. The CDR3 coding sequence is TGTGCCAGCAGCCCTCCCGACAGGTACGAGCAGTACGTC. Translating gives CASSPPDRYEQYV.